The source of this TCR beta chain is a study of blood T cell repertoires in COVID-19. Study-wide context: Donors in the United States, Italy and Spain gave samples during acute or convalescent COVID-19. Nucleic acid was either cDNA or gDNA, and it came from T cells, B-cell-depleted T cells, or PBMCs.

The participants were between roughly 18 and 89 years old and came from about two dozen US areas. Cohorts were based on clinical histories the participants reported. This table comes from immunoSEQ multiplex PCR, and its TCRdb copy is limited to in-frame clones, with some not included. The repertoire holds approximately 300,000 clones, with around 86% as singletons. CDR3 size: 15 residues. CDR1 is SGHRS and CDR2 is YFSETQ in the germline V gene. J was trimmed by 5 bases and V by 4 bases; bases with no gene match: 6. The sequence was collected from a woman between 18 and 30 years old who had recovered from COVID-19. The V call is TRBV5-1, the J call TRBJ1-1; TRBD1 aligns across 12 bases. Material for sequencing was PBMCs or T cells enriched from blood (not recorded which). The DNA for the CDR3 is TGCGCCAGCAGCACGCGGGACAGGGGGCAAACTGAAGCTTTCTTT. Translated: CASSTRDRGQTEAFF.